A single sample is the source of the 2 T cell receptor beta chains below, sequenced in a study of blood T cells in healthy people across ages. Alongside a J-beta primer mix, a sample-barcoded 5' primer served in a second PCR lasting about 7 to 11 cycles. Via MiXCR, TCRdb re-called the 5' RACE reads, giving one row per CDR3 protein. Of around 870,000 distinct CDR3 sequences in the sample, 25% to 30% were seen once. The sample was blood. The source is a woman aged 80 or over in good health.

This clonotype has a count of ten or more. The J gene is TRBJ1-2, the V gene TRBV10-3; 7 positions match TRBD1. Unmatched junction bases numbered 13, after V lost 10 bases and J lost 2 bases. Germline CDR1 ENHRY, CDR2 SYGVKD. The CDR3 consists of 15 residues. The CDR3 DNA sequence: TGTGCCACCTTGGGGCCGACAGGGACCAACTATGGCTACACCTTC. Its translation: CATLGPTGTNYGYTF.

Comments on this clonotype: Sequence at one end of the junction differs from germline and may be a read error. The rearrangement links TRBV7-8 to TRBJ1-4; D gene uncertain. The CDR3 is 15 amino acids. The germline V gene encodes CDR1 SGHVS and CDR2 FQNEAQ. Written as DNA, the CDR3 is TGTGCCAGCAGCTTAGGGCCCGGGGTCGGTGAAAAACGGTTTTTT. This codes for CASSLGPGVGEKRFF.